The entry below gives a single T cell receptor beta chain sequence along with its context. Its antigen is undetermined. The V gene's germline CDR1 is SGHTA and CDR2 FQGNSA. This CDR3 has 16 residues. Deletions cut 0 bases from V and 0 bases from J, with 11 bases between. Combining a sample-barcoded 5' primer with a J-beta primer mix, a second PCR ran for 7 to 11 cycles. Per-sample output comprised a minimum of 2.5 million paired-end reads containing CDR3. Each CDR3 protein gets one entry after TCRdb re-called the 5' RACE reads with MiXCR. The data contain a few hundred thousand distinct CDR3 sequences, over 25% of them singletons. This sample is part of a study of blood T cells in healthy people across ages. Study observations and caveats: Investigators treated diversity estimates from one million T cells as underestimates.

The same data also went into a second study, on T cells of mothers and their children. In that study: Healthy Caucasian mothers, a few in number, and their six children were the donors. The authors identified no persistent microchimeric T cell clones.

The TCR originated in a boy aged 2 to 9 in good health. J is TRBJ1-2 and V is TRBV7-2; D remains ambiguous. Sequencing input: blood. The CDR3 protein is CASSLAKTEANYGYTF. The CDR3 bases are TGTGCCAGCAGCTTAGCGAAGACGGAAGCTAACTATGGCTACACCTTC.